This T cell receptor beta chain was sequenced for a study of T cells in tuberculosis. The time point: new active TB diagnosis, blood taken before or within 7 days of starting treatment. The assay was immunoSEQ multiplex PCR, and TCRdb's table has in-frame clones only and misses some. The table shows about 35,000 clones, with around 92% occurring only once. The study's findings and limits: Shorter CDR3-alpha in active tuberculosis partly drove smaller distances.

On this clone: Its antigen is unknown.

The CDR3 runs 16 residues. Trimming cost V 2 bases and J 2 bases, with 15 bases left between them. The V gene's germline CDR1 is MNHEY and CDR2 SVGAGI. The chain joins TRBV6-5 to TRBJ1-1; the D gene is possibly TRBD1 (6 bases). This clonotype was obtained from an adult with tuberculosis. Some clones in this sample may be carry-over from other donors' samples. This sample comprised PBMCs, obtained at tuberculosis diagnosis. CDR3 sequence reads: CASSYAAGVINTEAFF. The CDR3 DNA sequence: TGTGCCAGCAGTTACGCGGCAGGGGTCATTAACACTGAAGCTTTCTTT.